This T cell receptor beta chain was identified in a study of beta chain features in type 1 diabetes. Germline assignment: CDR1 LNHNV and CDR2 YYDKDF (reference sequence). The CDR3 covers 14 residues. V lost 2 bases, J lost 7 bases, and 3 bases stayed unmatched. Expressed TCRB transcripts were sequenced because the isolated RNA had all been reverse transcribed beforehand. The table came from immunoSEQ multiplex PCR; TCRdb's copy has only in-frame clones and leaves some out. The data show around 350,000 clones, over 9.5% seen once. In total, each donor contributed a single heparinised blood draw that averaged approximately 0.12 L.

The material sequenced was naive CD4+ T cells from blood. This receptor was taken from a man between 18 and 29 years old in good health. V is TRBV15 and J is TRBJ2-7, with 12 nucleotides matching TRBD2. The CDR3 region has the DNA TGTGCCACCAGCAGAAGACTAGCGGGGGAAGAGCAGTACTTC. This gives the protein CATSRRLAGEEQYF.